This T cell receptor beta chain was captured in a study of CD8 T cells in Susac syndrome. From germline, CDR1 is MNHEY and CDR2 SMNVEV (reference sequence). V was cut by 5 bases and J by 0 bases, with 8 bases left in between. The CDR3 contains 13 residues. While serving as controls, healthy donors were matched for age and sex. The TEMRA cells underwent FACS enrichment, while the CD8+ and CD4+ T cells underwent negative isolation. Random hexamers primed reverse transcription of about 0.5 to 1 ug RNA. An immunoSEQ multiplex PCR amplified TCR beta CDR3 over 54 Vbeta and 13 Jbeta. TCRdb re-derived calls from the immunoSEQ multiplex PCR reads in MiXCR, one entry per CDR3 protein. The profile covers fewer than 150,000 distinct CDR3 sequences, with over 85% appearing a single time and roughly 0.29% taken by the ten largest.

The chain combines TRBV27 with TRBJ2-7; no firm D call. The material sequenced was CD8+ T cells from PBMCs. The TCR comes from a human donor in good health. CDR3 sequence: CASSPIFSYEQYF. In DNA, the CDR3 is TGTGCCAGCAGTCCCATCTTCTCCTACGAGCAGTACTTC.